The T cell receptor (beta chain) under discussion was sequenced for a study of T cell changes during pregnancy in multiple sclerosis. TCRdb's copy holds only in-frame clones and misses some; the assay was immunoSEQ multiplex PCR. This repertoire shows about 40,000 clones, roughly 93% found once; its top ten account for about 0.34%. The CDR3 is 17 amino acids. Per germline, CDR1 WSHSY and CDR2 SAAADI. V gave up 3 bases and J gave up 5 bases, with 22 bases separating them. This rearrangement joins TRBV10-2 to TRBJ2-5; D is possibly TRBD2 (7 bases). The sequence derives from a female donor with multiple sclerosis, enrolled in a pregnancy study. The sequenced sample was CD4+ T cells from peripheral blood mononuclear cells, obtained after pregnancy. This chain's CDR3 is CASSDATLWGGPETQYF. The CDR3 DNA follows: TGCGCCAGCAGTGATGCTACCTTGTGGGGGGGCCCGGAGACCCAGTACTTC.